The 19 T cell receptor beta chains reported below all come from one sample, sequenced in a study of blood T cell repertoires in COVID-19. Assay: immunoSEQ multiplex PCR; the TCRdb copy retains only in-frame clones and omits some. The sample records over 250,000 clones, around 90% being singletons. Sequenced material: peripheral blood. The receptor set was obtained from a young adult with COVID-19, enrolled during active disease.

CDR3 protein: CASSRLRDRSYNEQFF. DNA of the CDR3: TGTGCCAGCAGTCGACTCCGGGACAGATCCTACAATGAGCAGTTCTTC. The V gene is TRBV5-6, the J gene TRBJ2-1; TRBD1 aligns across 7 bases. The germline V gene encodes CDR1 SGHDT and CDR2 YYEEEE. V shed 5 bases, J shed 1 base, and the junction held 9 bases outside the gene matches. The CDR3 is 16 residues long.

The V call is TRBV5-1, the J call TRBJ2-3, with 9 bases lining up with TRBD2. The trim removed 0 bases at V and 7 bases at J, leaving 6 bases unmatched. This CDR3 spans 15 amino acids. CDR1 and CDR2 from the germline V gene are SGHRS and YFSETQ. The CDR3 DNA sequence: TGCGCCAGCAGCTTGGAGTCTAGCGGGATCTATACGCAGTATTTT. This translates into CASSLESSGIYTQYF.

The chain recombines TRBV11-2 with TRBJ2-1; 7 positions agree with TRBD2. After removal of 0 bases from V and 0 bases from J, the junction contained 5 bases not matched to a gene. Germline lookup yields CDR1 SGHAT and CDR2 FQNNGV. CDR3 size: 17 residues. The CDR3 loop reads CASSLETSASSYNEQFF. The CDR3 region has the DNA TGTGCCAGCAGCTTAGAAACTAGCGCGAGCTCCTACAATGAGCAGTTCTTC.

This clone occurred a few times. The rearrangement uses TRBV6-5 and TRBJ1-1, with unresolved D. V shed 0 bases and J shed 7 bases, with 6 bases lying between them. Germline lookup yields CDR1 MNHEY and CDR2 SVGAGI. This CDR3 is built from 12 residues. CDR3 DNA sequence: TGTGCCAGCAGTTACTCCGGGAGTGAAGCTTTCTTT. It encodes CASSYSGSEAFF.

This chain links TRBV10-3 with TRBJ1-1; D is undetermined. Germline values: CDR1 ENHRY, CDR2 SYGVKD. V lost 2 bases, J lost 0 bases, and 7 bases lay in between. This CDR3 has 14 amino acids. In DNA, the CDR3 is TGTGCCATCAGTGAGACCCAGGTGAACACTGAAGCTTTCTTT. This encodes CAISETQVNTEAFF.

The J gene is TRBJ2-5, the V gene TRBV5-1; no clear D. V was clipped by 2 bases and J by 1 base, with 9 bases between them. Germline V gene sequence: CDR1 SGHRS, CDR2 YFSETQ. The CDR3 consists of 14 residues. CDR3 loop: CASSFERPQETQYF. Written as DNA, the CDR3 is TGCGCCAGCAGCTTCGAGCGCCCCCAAGAGACCCAGTACTTC.

This clone was recorded once. This sequence joins TRBV19 and TRBJ1-1; 9 bases map to TRBD1. The CDR3 is 13 amino acids. Germline loops: CDR1 LNHDA, CDR2 SQIVND (reference sequence). J gave up 7 bases and V 8 bases, and 8 bases lay outside the gene matches. The CDR3 loop reads CASFTGGIGEAFF. CDR3 in DNA: TGTGCCAGTTTCACAGGGGGCATCGGTGAAGCTTTCTTT.

This clone appeared a few times. The chain employs TRBV28 and TRBJ2-7; 8 positions match TRBD2. The CDR3 is 15 amino acids. The germline V gene has CDR1 MDHEN and CDR2 SYDVKM. Germline trimming cut 5 bases from V and 7 bases from J; bases unmatched to any gene: 13. Written as DNA, the CDR3 is TGTGCCAGCAGTCCCCGGGATAGCGGGGCGGGGGAGCAGTACTTC. Translating it yields CASSPRDSGAGEQYF.

The chain recombines TRBV6-5 with TRBJ2-7, with D possibly being TRBD2 (7 bases). The CDR3 contains 13 residues. V lost 11 bases to trimming and J lost 2 bases, with 16 bases between them. In germline, CDR1 is MNHEY, CDR2 SVGAGI. The CDR3 DNA reads TGTGCCGCCCGGGGGGCGGGAACCTACGAGCAGTACTTC. Encoded protein: CAARGAGTYEQYF.

About this clone: The identical CDR3 is also encoded by other nucleotide sequences in the sample. The V gene is TRBV5-1, the J gene TRBJ2-5; 10 nucleotides agree with TRBD2. CDR3 length: 15 residues. Germline V gene data show CDR1 as SGHRS and CDR2 as YFSETQ. V lost 0 bases and J lost 4; bases outside the gene matches: 3. The CDR3 nucleotides are TGCGCCAGCAGCTTGGGTTTAGCGGGAGGAGAGACCCAGTACTTC. It specifies CASSLGLAGGETQYF.

The rearrangement links TRBV27 to TRBJ2-7; 7 nucleotides line up with TRBD1. Germline V gives CDR1 MNHEY, CDR2 SMNVEV (reference sequence). V lost 4 bases to trimming and J lost 3 bases; unmatched junction nucleotides: 6. This CDR3 spans 14 amino acids. DNA of the CDR3: TGTGCCAGCAGTTCCGGGACAGTCAACTACGAGCAGTACTTC. It codes for CASSSGTVNYEQYF.

The chain links TRBV6-4 to TRBJ2-3; possibly TRBD2 for D (6 bases). V lost 5 bases to trimming and J lost 2 bases, with 17 bases between them. Germline V gene sequence: CDR1 MRHNA, CDR2 SNTAGT. This CDR3 has 16 amino acids. The CDR3 reads CASSPRGVSPTDTQYF. For the CDR3, the DNA is TGTGCCAGCAGTCCCCGCGGGGTATCGCCCACAGATACGCAGTATTTT.

The rearrangement joins TRBV13 to TRBJ1-5; maybe TRBD1 (5 bases). The CDR3 is made up of 16 amino acids. V was cut by 8 bases and J by 4 bases, with 21 bases left in between. Germline lookup yields CDR1 PRHDT and CDR2 FYEKMQ (reference sequence). In DNA, the CDR3 is TGTGCCAGCCGGCTGGGGGGGGGAGCAATGAATCAGCCCCAGCATTTT. It translates to CASRLGGGAMNQPQHF.

The chain employs TRBV28 and TRBJ2-7; 10 bases map to TRBD2. The CDR3 is 13 residues long. Germline lookup yields CDR1 MDHEN and CDR2 SYDVKM. Trimming cost V 7 bases and J 5 bases; bases outside gene matches: 5. CDR3 bases: TGTGCCAGCATTAGGACTAGCGGCCACGAGCAGTACTTC. Its protein is CASIRTSGHEQYF.

This chain joins TRBV19 and TRBJ2-2; possible D gene TRBD2, 6 bases. V was pared by 3 bases and J by 6 bases, with 11 bases between. Germline loops: CDR1 LNHDA, CDR2 SQIVND (reference sequence). This CDR3 has 14 residues. In DNA, the CDR3 is TGTGCCAGTAGTATCTCGGGAGTTCCCGGGGAGCTGTTTTTT. Translation gives CASSISGVPGELFF.

This clone occurred once. The genes are TRBV9 and TRBJ1-3; 9 nucleotides agree with TRBD1. The CDR3 length is 16 residues. Germline CDR1 is SGDLS and CDR2 is YYNGEE. Trimming took 3 bases from V and 2 from J; bases not matched to a gene: 6. This CDR3 reads CASSEMGQGAGNTIYF. CDR3 DNA: TGTGCCAGCAGCGAGATGGGACAGGGTGCTGGAAACACCATATATTTT.

The rearrangement links TRBV5-1 to TRBJ2-3, with 8 bases aligning to TRBD1. CDR3 length: 14 residues. V was clipped by 4 bases and J by 3 bases; unmatched bases: 4. CDR1 and CDR2 (germline): SGHRS, YFSETQ. This CDR3 reads CASSRGQETDTQYF. In DNA form, the CDR3 reads TGCGCCAGCAGCCGGGGACAGGAGACAGATACGCAGTATTTT.

CDR3 DNA: TGTGCCAGCAGTTCGAGGGGGGGACCCTACGAGCAGTACTTC. It translates to CASSSRGGPYEQYF. J is TRBJ2-7 and V is TRBV28; perhaps TRBD2 as D (7 bases). This CDR3 is built from 14 residues. CDR1 MDHEN and CDR2 SYDVKM come from the germline V gene. V was shortened by 4 bases and J by 2 bases, with 12 bases between the two germline ends.

This chain connects TRBV6-5 to TRBJ2-7, with 9 nucleotides matching TRBD2. The CDR3 consists of 14 residues. V dropped 2 bases and J dropped 3; count of bases not matched to a gene: 2. The germline CDR1 and CDR2 sequences are MNHEY and SVGAGI. The CDR3 coding sequence is TGTGCCAGCAGTTACGCTAGCGGGAACTACGAGCAGTACTTC. It codes for CASSYASGNYEQYF.